This is a list of T cell receptor beta chains from one sample in a study of glioma-infiltrating T cells. TCRdb reprocessed the multiplex PCR reads with MiXCR, giving one entry per CDR3 protein. The sample has around 120,000 distinct CDR3 sequences; about 25% are singletons. The sample comprised glioma tissue, nonneoplastic brain tissue, or PBMCs (not recorded which). All receptors come from a human donor with low-grade glioma or glioblastoma, undergoing nonglioma brain surgery, or in good health (not recorded which). Both conserved end residues are part of each CDR3. The D gene is left open where the match is weak. Some rows mark clone size as missing; the rest say once, few, many or name a class of expanded clone.

>TRBJ1-1|TRBV20-1|many|.
CSARVGRLNTEAFF
TGCAGTGCTAGAGTCGGCAGGCTGAACACTGAAGCTTTCTTT
>TRBJ2-5|TRBV7-3|many|.
CASSLSYQETQYF
TGTGCCAGCAGCTTATCCTACCAAGAGACCCAGTACTTC
>TRBJ2-3|TRBV18|many|.
CASSPPSRGTDTQYF
TGTGCCAGCTCACCACCCAGCCGAGGCACAGATACGCAGTATTTT
>TRBJ1-2|TRBV29-1|.|.
CSVMTQGPNGYGYTF
TGCAGCGTCATGACACAGGGCCCGAATGGCTATGGCTACACCTTC
>TRBJ1-2|TRBV10-2|few|TRBD1
CASSGTGINGYTF
TGCGCCAGCAGTGGGACAGGGATAAATGGCTACACCTTC
>TRBJ2-1|TRBV7-2|many|.
CASTPSGSPYNEQFF
TGTGCCAGCACTCCCTCGGGGTCCCCATACAATGAGCAGTTCTTC
>TRBJ2-2|TRBV19|.|TRBD2
CASSPRRGGLDTGELFF
TGTGCCAGTAGCCCCCGGCGCGGGGGGCTCGACACCGGGGAGCTGTTTTTT
>TRBJ2-1|TRBV7-9|.|.
CASSSTAYNEQFF
TGTGCCAGCAGCTCGACAGCCTACAATGAGCAGTTCTTC
>TRBJ1-2|TRBV13|.|.
CASSPTLGGGSYGYTF
TGTGCCAGCAGCCCCACCCTCGGGGGCGGGAGCTATGGCTACACCTTC
>TRBJ1-1|TRBV6-1|.|.
CASSALARQVNTEAFF
TGTGCCAGCAGTGCACTTGCCCGACAGGTGAACACTGAAGCTTTCTTT
>TRBJ2-2|TRBV2|.|.
CASIRQEETGELFF
TGTGCCAGCATACGACAGGAAGAAACCGGGGAGCTGTTTTTT
>TRBJ1-6|TRBV6-4|.|.
CASSDSRGASPLHF
TGTGCCAGCAGTGACTCCCGGGGGGCTTCACCCCTCCACTTT